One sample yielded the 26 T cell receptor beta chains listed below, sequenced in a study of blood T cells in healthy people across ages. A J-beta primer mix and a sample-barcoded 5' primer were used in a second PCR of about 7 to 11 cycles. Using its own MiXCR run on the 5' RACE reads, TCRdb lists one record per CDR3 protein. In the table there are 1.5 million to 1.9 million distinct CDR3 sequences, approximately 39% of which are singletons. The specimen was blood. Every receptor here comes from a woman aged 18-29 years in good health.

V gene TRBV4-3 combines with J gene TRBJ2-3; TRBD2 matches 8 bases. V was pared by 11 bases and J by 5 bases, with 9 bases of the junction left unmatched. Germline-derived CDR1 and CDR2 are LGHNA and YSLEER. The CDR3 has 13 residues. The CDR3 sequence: CASSGGYLDTQYF. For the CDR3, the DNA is TGCGCCTCCTCGGGAGGGTATCTAGATACGCAGTATTTT.

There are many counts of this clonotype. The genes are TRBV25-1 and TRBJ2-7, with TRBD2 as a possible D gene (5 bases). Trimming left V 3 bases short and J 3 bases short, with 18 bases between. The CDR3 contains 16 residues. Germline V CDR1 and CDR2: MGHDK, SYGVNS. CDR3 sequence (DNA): TGTGCCAGCAGTGATATGAGGGATCCGACTTACTACGAGCAGTACTTC. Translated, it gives CASSDMRDPTYYEQYF.

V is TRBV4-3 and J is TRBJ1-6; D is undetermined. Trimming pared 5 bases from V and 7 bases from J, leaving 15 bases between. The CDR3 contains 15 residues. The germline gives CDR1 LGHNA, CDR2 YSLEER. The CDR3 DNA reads TGCGCCAGCAGCTCCGGGAGAGGGTTAAATTCACCCCTCCACTTT. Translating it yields CASSSGRGLNSPLHF.

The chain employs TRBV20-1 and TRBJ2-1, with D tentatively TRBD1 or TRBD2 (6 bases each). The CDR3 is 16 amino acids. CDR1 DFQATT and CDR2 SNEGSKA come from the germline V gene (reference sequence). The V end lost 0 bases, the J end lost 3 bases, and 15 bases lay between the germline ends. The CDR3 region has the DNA TGCAGTGCTAGAGAGCGAGGGGGGTTTGACTACAATGAGCAGTTCTTC. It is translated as CSARERGGFDYNEQFF.

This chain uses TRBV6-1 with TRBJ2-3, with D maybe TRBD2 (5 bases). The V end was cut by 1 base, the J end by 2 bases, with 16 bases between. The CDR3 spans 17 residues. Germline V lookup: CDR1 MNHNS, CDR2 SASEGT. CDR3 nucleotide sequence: TGTGCCAGCAGTGAAGAAGGCGGACTCTCCTTCACAGATACGCAGTATTTT. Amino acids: CASSEEGGLSFTDTQYF.

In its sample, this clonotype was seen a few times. CDR3 residues: CASSRSGSVAEAFF. Written as DNA, the CDR3 is TGTGCCAGCAGTCGCTCGGGGTCCGTCGCTGAAGCTTTCTTT. This chain connects TRBV6-2 or TRBV6-3 to TRBJ1-1, with D uncertain. V was trimmed by 5 bases and J by 6 bases, leaving 16 bases between them. The CDR3 sequence is 14 residues long. CDR1 is MNHEY, CDR2 SVGEGT, per germline.

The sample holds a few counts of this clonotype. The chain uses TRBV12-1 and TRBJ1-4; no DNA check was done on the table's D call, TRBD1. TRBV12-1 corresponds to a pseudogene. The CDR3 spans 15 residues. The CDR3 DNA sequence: TGTGCCAGCAGCTTTGCACCTGGACAGGGAGTAAAACTGTTTTTT. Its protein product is CASSFAPGQGVKLFF.

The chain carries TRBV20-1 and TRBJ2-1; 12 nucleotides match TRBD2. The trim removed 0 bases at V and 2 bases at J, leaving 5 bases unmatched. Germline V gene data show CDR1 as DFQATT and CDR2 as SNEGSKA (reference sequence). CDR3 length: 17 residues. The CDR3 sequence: CSARELAGGSPYNEQFF. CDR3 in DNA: TGCAGTGCTAGAGAGCTAGCGGGAGGGTCCCCCTACAATGAGCAGTTCTTC.

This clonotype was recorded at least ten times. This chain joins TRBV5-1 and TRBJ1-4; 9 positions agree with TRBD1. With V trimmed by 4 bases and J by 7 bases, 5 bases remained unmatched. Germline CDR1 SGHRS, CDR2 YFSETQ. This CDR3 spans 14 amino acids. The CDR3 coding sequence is TGCGCCAGCAGCCCGGGACAGGGAAGTGAAAAACTGTTTTTT. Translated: CASSPGQGSEKLFF.

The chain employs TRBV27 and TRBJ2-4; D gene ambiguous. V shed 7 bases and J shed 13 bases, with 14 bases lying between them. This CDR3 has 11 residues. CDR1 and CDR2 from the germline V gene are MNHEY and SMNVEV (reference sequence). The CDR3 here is CASIGPYGQYF. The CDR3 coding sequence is TGTGCCAGCATCGGACCGTACGGGCAGTACTTC.

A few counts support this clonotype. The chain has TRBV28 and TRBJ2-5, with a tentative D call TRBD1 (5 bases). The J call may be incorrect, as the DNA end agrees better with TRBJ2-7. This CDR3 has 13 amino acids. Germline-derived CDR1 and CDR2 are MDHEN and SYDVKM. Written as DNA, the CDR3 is TGTGCCAGCAAGGTCTCCGCTAGGGGCGAGCAGTACTTC. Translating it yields CASKVSARGEQYF.

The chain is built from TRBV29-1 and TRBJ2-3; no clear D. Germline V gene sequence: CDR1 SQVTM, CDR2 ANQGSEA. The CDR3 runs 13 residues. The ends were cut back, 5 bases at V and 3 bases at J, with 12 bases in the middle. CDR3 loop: CSVLTGATDTQYF. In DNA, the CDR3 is TGCAGCGTTCTTACTGGAGCGACAGATACGCAGTATTTT.

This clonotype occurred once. CDR3 in DNA: TGCAGTGCGGGCGTGCGCGGGAGGTTATTGAATGAGCAGTTCTTC. This gives the protein CSAGVRGRLLNEQFF. The chain employs TRBV20-1 and TRBJ2-1, with 8 bases that match TRBD2. The CDR3 extends over 15 amino acids. Germline V gene sequence: CDR1 DFQATT, CDR2 SNEGSKA (reference sequence). J lost 7 bases, V lost 6 bases, and 14 bases had no gene match.

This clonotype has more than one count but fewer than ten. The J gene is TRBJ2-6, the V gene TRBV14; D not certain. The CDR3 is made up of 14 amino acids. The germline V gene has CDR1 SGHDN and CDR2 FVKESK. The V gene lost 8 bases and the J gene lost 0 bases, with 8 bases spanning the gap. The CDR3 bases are TGTGCCAGCGCTTGGTTCTCTGGGGCCAACGTCCTGACTTTC. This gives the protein CASAWFSGANVLTF.

CDR3 DNA sequence: TGTGCCAGCAGCTTATATGGGACAGGCACCTACAATGAGCAGTTCTTC. Protein: CASSLYGTGTYNEQFF. V usage is TRBV7-2 and J usage is TRBJ2-1; 8 nucleotides line up with TRBD1. CDR3 length: 16 amino acids. Germline CDR1 reads SGHTA; CDR2 reads FQGNSA. V trimming: 2 bases; J trimming: 2 bases; junction bases outside the gene matches: 5.

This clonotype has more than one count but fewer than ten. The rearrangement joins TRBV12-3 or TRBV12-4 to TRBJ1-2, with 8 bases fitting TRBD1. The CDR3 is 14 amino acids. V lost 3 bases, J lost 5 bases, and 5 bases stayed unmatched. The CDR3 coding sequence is TGTGCCAGCAGTTTGGACAGGGAGGGGTATGGCTACACCTTC. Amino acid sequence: CASSLDREGYGYTF.

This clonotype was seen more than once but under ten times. This CDR3 is CASSLVSAFF. The CDR3 DNA reads TGTGCCAGCAGCTTAGTGTCAGCTTTCTTT. This sequence joins TRBV7-2 and TRBJ1-1; no definite D call. This CDR3 comprises 10 residues. The V end was cut by 1 base, the J end by 10 bases, with 4 bases between. The V gene's germline CDR1 is SGHTA and CDR2 FQGNSA. The full variable domain, its missing parts supplied by reference TRBV7-2 and TRBJ1-1, is GAGVSQSPSNKVTEKGKDVELRCDPISGHTALYWYRQSLGQGLEFLIYFQGNSAPDKSGLPSDRFSAERTGGSVSTLTIQRTQQEDSAVYLCASSLVSAFFGQGTRLTVV.

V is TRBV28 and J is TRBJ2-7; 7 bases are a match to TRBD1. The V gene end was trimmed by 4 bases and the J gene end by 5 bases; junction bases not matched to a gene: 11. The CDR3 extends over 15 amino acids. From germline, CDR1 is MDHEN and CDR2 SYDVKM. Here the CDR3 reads CASSYPTGSSHEQYF. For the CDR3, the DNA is TGTGCCAGCAGTTATCCGACAGGGTCGTCCCACGAGCAGTACTTC.

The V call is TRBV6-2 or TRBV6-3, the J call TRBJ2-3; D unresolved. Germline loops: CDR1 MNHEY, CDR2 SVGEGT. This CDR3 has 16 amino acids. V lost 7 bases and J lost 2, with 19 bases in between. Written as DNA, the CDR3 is TGTGCCAGCACCTCGGAACTGCCGGCGATCACAGATACGCAGTATTTT. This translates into CASTSELPAITDTQYF.

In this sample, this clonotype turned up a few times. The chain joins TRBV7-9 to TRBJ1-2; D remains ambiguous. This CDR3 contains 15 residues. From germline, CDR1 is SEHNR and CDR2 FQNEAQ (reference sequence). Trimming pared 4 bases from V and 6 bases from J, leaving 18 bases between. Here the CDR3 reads CASSSLGPMVDGYTF. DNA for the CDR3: TGTGCCAGCAGCTCACTAGGGCCTATGGTTGATGGCTACACCTTC. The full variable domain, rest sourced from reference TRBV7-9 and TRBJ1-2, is DTGVSQNPRHKITKRGQNVTFRCDPISEHNRLYWYRQTLGQGPEFLTYFQNEAQLEKSRLLSDRFSAERPKGSFSTLEIQRTEQGDSAMYLCASSSLGPMVDGYTFGSGTRLTVV.

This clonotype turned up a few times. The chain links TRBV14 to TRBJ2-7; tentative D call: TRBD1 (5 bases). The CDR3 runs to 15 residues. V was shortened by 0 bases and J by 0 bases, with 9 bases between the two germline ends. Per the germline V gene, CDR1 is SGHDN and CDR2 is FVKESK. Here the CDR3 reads CASSQDPGHSYEQYF. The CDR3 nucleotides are TGTGCCAGCAGCCAAGATCCAGGGCACTCCTACGAGCAGTACTTC. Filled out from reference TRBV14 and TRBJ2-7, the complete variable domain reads EAGVTQFPSHSVIEKGQTVTLRCDPISGHDNLYWYRRVMGKEIKFLLHFVKESKQDESGMPNNRFLAERTGGTYSTLKVQPAELEDSGVYFCASSQDPGHSYEQYFGPGTRLTVT.

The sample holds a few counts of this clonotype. This CDR3 reads CSARGLAYERISYNEQFF. The CDR3 nucleotides are TGCAGTGCTAGAGGTCTAGCGTACGAGAGGATCTCCTACAATGAGCAGTTCTTC. V gene TRBV20-1 combines with J gene TRBJ2-1; possibly TRBD2 for D (6 bases). CDR3 size: 18 residues. Germline loops: CDR1 DFQATT, CDR2 SNEGSKA (reference sequence). Trimming left V 1 base short and J 0 bases short, with 19 bases between.

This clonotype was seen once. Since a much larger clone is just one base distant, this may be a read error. The CDR3 bases are TGTGCCAGCAGGAACAGGGCTAGCACAGATACGCAGTATTTT. Protein: CASRNRASTDTQYF. The rearrangement uses TRBV2 and TRBJ2-3; the D gene is possibly TRBD1 (6 bases). This CDR3 is built from 14 residues. CDR1 SNHLY and CDR2 FYNNEI come from the germline V gene. V lost 6 bases and J 0 bases, leaving 10 bases between the germline ends.

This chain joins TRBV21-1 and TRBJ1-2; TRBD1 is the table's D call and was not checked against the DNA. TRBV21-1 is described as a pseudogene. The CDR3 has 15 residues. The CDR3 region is CASSNSGRENYGYTF. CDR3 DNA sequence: TGTGCCAGCAGCAATTCGGGACGGGAAAACTATGGCTACACCTTC.

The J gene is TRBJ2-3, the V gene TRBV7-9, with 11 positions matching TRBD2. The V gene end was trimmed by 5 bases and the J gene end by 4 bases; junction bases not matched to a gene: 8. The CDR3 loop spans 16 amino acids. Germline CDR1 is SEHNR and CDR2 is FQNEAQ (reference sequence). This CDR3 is CASSVTSGEGADTQYF. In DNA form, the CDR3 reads TGTGCCAGCAGCGTGACTAGCGGGGAGGGTGCAGATACGCAGTATTTT.

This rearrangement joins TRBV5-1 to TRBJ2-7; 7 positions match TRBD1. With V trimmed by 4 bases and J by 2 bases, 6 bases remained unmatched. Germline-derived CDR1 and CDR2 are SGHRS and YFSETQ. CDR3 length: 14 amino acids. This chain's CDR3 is CASSPRGQPYEQYF. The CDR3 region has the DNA TGCGCCAGCAGCCCACGGGGACAGCCCTACGAGCAGTACTTC.